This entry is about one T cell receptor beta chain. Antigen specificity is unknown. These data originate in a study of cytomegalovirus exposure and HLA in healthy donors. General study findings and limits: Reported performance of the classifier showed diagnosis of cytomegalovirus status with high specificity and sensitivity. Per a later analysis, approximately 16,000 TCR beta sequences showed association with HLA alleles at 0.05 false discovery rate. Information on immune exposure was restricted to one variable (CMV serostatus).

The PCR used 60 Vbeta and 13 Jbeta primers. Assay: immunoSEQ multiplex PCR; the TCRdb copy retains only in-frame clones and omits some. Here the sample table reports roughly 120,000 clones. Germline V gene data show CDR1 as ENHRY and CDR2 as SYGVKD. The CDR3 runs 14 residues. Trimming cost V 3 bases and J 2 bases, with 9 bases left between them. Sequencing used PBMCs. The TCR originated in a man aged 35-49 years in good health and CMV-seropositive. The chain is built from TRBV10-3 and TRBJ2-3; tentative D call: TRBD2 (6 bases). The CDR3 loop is CAISDRGNTDTQYF. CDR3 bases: TGTGCCATCAGTGACCGGGGGAACACAGATACGCAGTATTTT.